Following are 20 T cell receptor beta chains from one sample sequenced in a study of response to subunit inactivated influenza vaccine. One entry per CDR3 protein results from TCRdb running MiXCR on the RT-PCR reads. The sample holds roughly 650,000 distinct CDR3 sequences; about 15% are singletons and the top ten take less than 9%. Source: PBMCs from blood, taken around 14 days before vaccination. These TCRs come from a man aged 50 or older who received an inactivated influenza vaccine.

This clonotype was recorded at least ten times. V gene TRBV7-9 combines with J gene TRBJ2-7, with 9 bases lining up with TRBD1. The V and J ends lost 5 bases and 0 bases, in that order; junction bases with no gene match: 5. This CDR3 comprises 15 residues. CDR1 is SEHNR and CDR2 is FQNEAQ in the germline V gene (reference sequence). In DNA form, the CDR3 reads TGTGCCAGCAGCCCTGGGACAGGGTACTCCTACGAGCAGTACTTC. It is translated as CASSPGTGYSYEQYF.

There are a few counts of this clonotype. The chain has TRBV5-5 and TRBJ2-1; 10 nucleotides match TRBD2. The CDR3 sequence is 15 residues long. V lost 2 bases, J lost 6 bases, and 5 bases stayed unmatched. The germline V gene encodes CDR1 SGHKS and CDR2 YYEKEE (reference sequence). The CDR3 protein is CASSFSSGGTNEQFF. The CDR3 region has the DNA TGTGCCAGCAGCTTCTCTAGCGGGGGAACCAATGAGCAGTTCTTC.

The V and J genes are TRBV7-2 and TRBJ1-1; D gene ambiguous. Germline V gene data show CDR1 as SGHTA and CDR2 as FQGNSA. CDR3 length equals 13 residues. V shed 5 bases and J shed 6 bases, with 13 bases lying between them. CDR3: CASSPTPLAEAFF. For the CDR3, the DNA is TGTGCCAGCAGCCCCACCCCCCTCGCTGAAGCTTTCTTT.

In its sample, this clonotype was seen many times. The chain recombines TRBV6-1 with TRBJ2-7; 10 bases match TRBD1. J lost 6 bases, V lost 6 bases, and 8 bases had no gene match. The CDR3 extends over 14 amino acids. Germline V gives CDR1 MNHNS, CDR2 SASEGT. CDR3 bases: TGTGCCAGCAGCCCGGGACAGGGGATATCCGAGCAGTACTTC. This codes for CASSPGQGISEQYF.

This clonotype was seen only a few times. CDR3 residues: CATSTDRETHNTQYF. In DNA, the CDR3 is TGTGCCACCAGCACGGACAGGGAGACCCACAATACGCAGTATTTT. This rearrangement joins TRBV15 to TRBJ2-3; TRBD1 matches at 8 bases. J was trimmed by 7 bases and V by 4 bases; bases with no gene match: 10. Per the germline V gene, CDR1 is LNHNV and CDR2 is YYDKDF (reference sequence). CDR3 length equals 15 residues.

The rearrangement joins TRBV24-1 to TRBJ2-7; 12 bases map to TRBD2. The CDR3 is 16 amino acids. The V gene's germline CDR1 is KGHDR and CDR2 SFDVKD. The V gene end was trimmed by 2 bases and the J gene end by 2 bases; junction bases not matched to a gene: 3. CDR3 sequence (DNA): TGTGCCACCAGTGATTCGACTAGCGGGAGCGCCTACGAGCAGTACTTC. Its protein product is CATSDSTSGSAYEQYF.

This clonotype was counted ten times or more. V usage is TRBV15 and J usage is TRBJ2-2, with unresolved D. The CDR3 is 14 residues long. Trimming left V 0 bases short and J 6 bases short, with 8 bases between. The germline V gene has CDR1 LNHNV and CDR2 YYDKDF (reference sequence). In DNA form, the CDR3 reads TGTGCCACCAGCAGAGAAGTCGACGCCGGGGAGCTGTTTTTT. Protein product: CATSREVDAGELFF.

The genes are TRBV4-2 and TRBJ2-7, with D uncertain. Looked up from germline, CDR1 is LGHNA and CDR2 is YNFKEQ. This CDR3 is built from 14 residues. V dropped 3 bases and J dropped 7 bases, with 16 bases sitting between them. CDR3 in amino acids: CASSQVARQLEQYF. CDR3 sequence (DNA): TGTGCCAGCAGCCAGGTAGCCCGGCAGCTAGAGCAGTACTTC.

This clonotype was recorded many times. DNA for the CDR3: TGCAGTGCAGCTCGGACTAGCGGGGGGATCGGGGAGACCCAGTACTTC. It encodes CSAARTSGGIGETQYF. The V gene is TRBV20-1, the J gene TRBJ2-5, with 14 bases identical to TRBD2. The CDR3 runs 16 residues. J lost 5 bases, V lost 6 bases, and 11 bases had no gene match. CDR1 is DFQATT, CDR2 SNEGSKA, per germline (reference sequence).

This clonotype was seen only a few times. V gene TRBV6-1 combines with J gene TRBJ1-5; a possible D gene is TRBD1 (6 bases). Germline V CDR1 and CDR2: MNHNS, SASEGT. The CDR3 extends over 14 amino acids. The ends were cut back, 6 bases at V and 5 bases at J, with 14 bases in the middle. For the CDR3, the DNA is TGTGCCAGCAGCCTCAGGGGAATGGATCAGCCCCAGCATTTT. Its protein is CASSLRGMDQPQHF.

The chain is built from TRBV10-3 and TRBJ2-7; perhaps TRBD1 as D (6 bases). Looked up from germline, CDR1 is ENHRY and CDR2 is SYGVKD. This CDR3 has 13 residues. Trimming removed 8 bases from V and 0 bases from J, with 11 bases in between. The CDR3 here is CAILDRNSYEQYF. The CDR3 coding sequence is TGTGCCATCCTGGACAGAAACTCCTACGAGCAGTACTTC.

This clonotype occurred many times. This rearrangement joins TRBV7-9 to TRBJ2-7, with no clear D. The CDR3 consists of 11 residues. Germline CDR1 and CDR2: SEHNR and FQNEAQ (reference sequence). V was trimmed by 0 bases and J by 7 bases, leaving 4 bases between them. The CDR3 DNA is TGTGCCAGCAGCTTAGCGGGAGAGCAGTACTTC. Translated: CASSLAGEQYF.

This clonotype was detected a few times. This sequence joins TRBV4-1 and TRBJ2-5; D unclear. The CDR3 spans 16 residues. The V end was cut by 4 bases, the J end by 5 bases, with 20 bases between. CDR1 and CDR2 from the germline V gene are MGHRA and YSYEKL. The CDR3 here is CASSRFGEVVWETQYF. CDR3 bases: TGCGCCAGCAGCCGGTTTGGCGAAGTGGTTTGGGAGACCCAGTACTTC.

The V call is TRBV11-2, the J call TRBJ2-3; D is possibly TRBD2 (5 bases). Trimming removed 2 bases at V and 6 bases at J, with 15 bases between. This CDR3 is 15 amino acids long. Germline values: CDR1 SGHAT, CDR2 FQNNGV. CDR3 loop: CASSLLGGFTDTQYF. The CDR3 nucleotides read TGTGCCAGCAGCTTACTAGGAGGTTTCACGGATACGCAGTATTTT. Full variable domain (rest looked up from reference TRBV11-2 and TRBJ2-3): EAGVAQSPRYKIIEKRQSVAFWCNPISGHATLYWYQQILGQGPKLLIQFQNNGVVDDSQLPKDRFSAERLKGVDSTLKIQPAKLEDSAVYLCASSLLGGFTDTQYFGPGTRLTVL.

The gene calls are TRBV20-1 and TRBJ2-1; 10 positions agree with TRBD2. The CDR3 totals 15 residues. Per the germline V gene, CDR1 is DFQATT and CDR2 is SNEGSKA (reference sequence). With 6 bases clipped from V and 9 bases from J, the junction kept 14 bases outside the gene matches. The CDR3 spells CSAKAGGPGRSEQFF. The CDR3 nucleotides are TGCAGTGCCAAAGCGGGAGGGCCCGGGAGGAGTGAGCAGTTCTTC.

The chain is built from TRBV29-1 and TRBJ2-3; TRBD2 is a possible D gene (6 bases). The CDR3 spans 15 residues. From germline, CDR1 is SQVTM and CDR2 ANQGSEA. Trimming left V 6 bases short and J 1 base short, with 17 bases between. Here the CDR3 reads CSVNLRRGRTDTQYF. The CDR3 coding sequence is TGCAGCGTGAACTTGCGGCGGGGACGCACAGATACGCAGTATTTT.

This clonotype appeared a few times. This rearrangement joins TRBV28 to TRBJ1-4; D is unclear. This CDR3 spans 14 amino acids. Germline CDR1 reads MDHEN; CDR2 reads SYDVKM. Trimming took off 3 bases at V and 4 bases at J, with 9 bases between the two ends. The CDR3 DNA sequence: TGTGCCAGCAGTTTGGGTACCCTTAATGAAAAACTGTTTTTT. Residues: CASSLGTLNEKLFF.

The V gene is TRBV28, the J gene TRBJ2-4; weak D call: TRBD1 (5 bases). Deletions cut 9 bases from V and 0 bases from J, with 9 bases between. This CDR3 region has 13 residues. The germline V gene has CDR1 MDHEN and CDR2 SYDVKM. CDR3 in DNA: TGTGCCAGTAGAAGGGGAGCCAAAAACATTCAGTACTTC. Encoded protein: CASRRGAKNIQYF.

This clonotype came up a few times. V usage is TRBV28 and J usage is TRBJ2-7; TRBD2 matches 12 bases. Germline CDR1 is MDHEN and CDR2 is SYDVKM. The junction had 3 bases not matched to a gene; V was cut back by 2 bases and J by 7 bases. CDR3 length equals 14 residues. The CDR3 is CASSLGTSGLEQYF. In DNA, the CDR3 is TGTGCCAGCAGTTTAGGGACTAGCGGGCTGGAGCAGTACTTC.

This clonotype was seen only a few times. The CDR3 bases are TGTGCCAGCAGCTTAGATGGGGGCGGCTATGGCTACACCTTC. Protein: CASSLDGGGYGYTF. V gene TRBV7-2 combines with J gene TRBJ1-2, with D possibly TRBD1 on 6 matching bases. Germline V CDR1 and CDR2: SGHTA, FQGNSA. V was pared by 1 base and J by 4 bases, with 10 bases between. The CDR3 is 14 residues long.